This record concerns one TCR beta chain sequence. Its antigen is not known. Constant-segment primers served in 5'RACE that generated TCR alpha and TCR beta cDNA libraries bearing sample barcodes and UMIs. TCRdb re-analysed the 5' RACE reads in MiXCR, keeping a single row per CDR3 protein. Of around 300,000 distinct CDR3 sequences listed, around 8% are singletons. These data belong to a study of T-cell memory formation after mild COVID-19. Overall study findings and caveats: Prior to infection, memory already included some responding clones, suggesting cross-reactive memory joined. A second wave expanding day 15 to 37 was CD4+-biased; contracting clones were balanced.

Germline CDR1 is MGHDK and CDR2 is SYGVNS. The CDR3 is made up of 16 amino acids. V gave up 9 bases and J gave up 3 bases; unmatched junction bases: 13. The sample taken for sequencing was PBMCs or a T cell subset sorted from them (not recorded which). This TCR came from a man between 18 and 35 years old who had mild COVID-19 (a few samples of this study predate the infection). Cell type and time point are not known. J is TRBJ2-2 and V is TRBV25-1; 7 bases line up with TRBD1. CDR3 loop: CASTPRGPGYTGELFF. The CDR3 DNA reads TGTGCCAGTACTCCAAGGGGGCCGGGGTACACCGGGGAGCTGTTTTTT.